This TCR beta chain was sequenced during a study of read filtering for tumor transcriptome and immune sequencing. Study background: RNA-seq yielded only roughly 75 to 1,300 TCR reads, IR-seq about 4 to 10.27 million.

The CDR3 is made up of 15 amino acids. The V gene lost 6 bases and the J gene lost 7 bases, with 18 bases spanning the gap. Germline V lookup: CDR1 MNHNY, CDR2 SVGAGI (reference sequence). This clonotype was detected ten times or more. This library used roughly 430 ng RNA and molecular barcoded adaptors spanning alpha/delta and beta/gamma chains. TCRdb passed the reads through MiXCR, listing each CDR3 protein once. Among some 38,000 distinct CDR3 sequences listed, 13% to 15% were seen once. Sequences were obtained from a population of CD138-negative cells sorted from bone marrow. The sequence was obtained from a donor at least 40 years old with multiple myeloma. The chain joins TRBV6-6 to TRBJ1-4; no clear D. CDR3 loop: CASRFTARLGEKLFF. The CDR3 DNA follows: TGTGCCAGCAGATTCACGGCCAGGTTGGGTGAAAAACTGTTTTTT.